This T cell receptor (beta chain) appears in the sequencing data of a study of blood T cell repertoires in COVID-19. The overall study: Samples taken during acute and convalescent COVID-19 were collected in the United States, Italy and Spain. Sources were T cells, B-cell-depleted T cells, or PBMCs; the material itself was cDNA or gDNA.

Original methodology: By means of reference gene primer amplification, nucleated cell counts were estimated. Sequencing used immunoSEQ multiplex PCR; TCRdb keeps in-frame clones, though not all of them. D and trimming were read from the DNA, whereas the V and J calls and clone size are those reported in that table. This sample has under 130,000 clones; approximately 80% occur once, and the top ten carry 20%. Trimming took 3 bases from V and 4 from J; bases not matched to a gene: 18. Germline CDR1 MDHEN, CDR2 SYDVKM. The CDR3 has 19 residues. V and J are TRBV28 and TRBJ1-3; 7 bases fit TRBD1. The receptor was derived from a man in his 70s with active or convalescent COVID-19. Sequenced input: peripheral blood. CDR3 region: CASSFSVGGTASGGNTIYF. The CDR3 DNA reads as TGTGCCAGCAGTTTCTCCGTAGGGGGGACAGCTTCGGGAGGAAACACCATATATTTT.